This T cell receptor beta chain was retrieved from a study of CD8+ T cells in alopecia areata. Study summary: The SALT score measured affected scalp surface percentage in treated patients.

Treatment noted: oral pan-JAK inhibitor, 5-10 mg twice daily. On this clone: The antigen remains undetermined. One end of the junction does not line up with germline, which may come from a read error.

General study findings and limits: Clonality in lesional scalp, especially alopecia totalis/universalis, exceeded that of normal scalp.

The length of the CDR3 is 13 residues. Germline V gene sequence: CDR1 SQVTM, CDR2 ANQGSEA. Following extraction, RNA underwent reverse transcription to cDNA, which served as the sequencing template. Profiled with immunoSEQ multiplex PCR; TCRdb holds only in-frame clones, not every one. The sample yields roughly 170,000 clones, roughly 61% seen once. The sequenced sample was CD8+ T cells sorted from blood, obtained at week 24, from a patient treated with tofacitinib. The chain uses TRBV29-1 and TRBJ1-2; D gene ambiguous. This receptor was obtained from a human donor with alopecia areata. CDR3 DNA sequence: TGCAGCGTAGAAGACCCTAGTGGCTATGGCTACACCTTC. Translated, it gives CSVEDPSGYGYTF.